This T cell receptor beta chain was profiled in a study of CD8+ T cells in alopecia areata. Study overall: The study gave treated patients oral tofacitinib at 5 to 10 mg twice daily.

The sequencing template was cDNA reverse transcribed from extracted RNA. Produced via immunoSEQ multiplex PCR; TCRdb's table is partial and in-frame only. This sample has 270,000 or so clones, with roughly 64% found just once. The treatment is: oral pan-JAK inhibitor, 5-10 mg twice daily. Note on this clone: No antigen is known for it. Within the sample, other DNA sequences also encode this same CDR3.

General study findings and limits: Tofacitinib significantly brought down scalp clonality and expanded CD8+ clones among top 100.

Trimming removed 2 bases at V and 4 bases at J, with 7 bases between. The CDR3 consists of 13 residues. The germline V gene has CDR1 SGHNT and CDR2 YYREEE (reference sequence). The chain joins TRBV5-4 to TRBJ2-1; D is unclear. This material consisted of CD4+ T cells sorted from blood, taken at week 24, from a patient treated with tofacitinib. The TCR was taken from a human donor with alopecia areata. This CDR3 reads CASSLGSYNEQFF. The CDR3 nucleotides are TGTGCCAGCAGCTTAGGCAGTTACAATGAGCAGTTCTTC.